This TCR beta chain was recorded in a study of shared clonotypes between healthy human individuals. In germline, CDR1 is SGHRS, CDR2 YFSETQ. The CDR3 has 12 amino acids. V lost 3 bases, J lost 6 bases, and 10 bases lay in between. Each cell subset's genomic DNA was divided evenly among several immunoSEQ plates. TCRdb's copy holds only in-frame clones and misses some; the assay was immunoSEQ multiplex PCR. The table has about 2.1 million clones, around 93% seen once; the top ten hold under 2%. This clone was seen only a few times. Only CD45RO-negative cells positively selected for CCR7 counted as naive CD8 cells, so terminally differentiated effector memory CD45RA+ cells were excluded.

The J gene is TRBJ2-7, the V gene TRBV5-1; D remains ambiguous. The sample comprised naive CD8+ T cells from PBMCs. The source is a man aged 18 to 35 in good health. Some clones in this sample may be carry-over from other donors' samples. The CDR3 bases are TGCGCCAGCAGCTCATCCTCTCTCGAGCAGTACTTC. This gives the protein CASSSSSLEQYF.